This entry lists 15 T cell receptor beta chains sequenced from one sample in a study of shared clonotypes between healthy human individuals. Measured with immunoSEQ multiplex PCR; TCRdb has only the in-frame clones, and not every one. The sample has over 1.4 million clones; 96% are singletons. Material for sequencing was naive CD4+ T cells sorted from blood. Subset given: CD45RA+ positively selected. Every receptor here comes from a man aged 25-45 years in good health.

The chain couples TRBV4-1 to TRBJ2-2, with D possibly matching TRBD2 (5 bases). The CDR3 consists of 17 residues. V was trimmed by 5 bases and J by 1 base, leaving 17 bases between them. Germline assignment: CDR1 MGHRA and CDR2 YSYEKL. The CDR3 region is CASSSRPGLGNTGELFF. CDR3 bases: TGCGCCAGCAGCAGCCGCCCCGGACTTGGGAACACCGGGGAGCTGTTTTTT.

The chain links TRBV5-8 to TRBJ2-5, with D hard to call. CDR3 length: 11 amino acids. The germline V gene has CDR1 SGHTS and CDR2 YDEGEE. V was trimmed by 2 bases and J by 5 bases, leaving 4 bases between them. CDR3 amino acids: CASSFSETQYF. CDR3 nucleotides: TGTGCCAGCAGCTTTAGTGAGACCCAGTACTTC. The full variable domain, rest sourced from reference TRBV5-8 and TRBJ2-5, is EAGVTQSPTHLIKTRGQQATLRCSPISGHTSVYWYQQALGLGLQFLLWYDEGEERNRGNFPPRFSGRQFPNYSSELNVNALELEDSALYLCASSFSETQYFGPGTRLLVL.

The CDR3 region is CASSIRAVPGELFF. For the CDR3, the DNA is TGTGCCAGTAGTATCCGGGCCGTGCCCGGGGAGCTGTTTTTT. The rearrangement links TRBV19 to TRBJ2-2; D unresolved. The length of the CDR3 is 14 residues. Germline CDR1 is LNHDA and CDR2 is SQIVND (reference sequence). V gave up 3 bases and J gave up 6 bases, with 11 bases separating them. Drawing the rest from reference TRBV19 and TRBJ2-2, the complete variable domain is DGGITQSPKYLFRKEGQNVTLSCEQNLNHDAMYWYRQDPGQGLRLIYYSQIVNDFQKGDIAEGYSVSREKKESFPLTVTSAQKNPTAFYLCASSIRAVPGELFFGEGSRLTVL.

The chain uses TRBV19 and TRBJ1-1; 7 bases line up with TRBD1. In germline, CDR1 is LNHDA, CDR2 SQIVND (reference sequence). The length of the CDR3 is 14 residues. V shed 5 bases, J shed 6 bases, and the junction held 9 bases outside the gene matches. CDR3 in amino acids: CASSPRQGSAEAFF. Written as DNA, the CDR3 is TGTGCCAGTAGTCCGAGACAGGGTAGCGCTGAAGCTTTCTTT. Looking up the rest from reference TRBV19 and TRBJ1-1 gives the full variable domain: DGGITQSPKYLFRKEGQNVTLSCEQNLNHDAMYWYRQDPGQGLRLIYYSQIVNDFQKGDIAEGYSVSREKKESFPLTVTSAQKNPTAFYLCASSPRQGSAEAFFGQGTRLTVV.

About this clone itself: This may be a read error: a much more frequent sequence differs by one nucleotide. The same CDR3 is also encoded by other DNA sequences in this sample. The chain recombines TRBV20-1 with TRBJ2-7; D ambiguous. V lost 3 bases to trimming and J lost 2 bases, with 2 bases between them. Per germline, CDR1 DFQATT and CDR2 SNEGSKA (reference sequence). The CDR3 runs 10 residues. The CDR3 region is CSASPYEQYF. In DNA, the CDR3 is TGCAGTGCTAGTCCCTACGAGCAGTACTTC.

The J gene is TRBJ2-6, the V gene TRBV18; no firm D call. The germline V gene has CDR1 KGHSH and CDR2 LQKENI. This CDR3 comprises 16 residues. V gave up 4 bases and J gave up 1 base, with 11 bases separating them. CDR3 residues: CASSLTLASGANVLTF. In DNA form, the CDR3 reads TGTGCCAGCTCACTGACACTTGCTTCTGGGGCCAACGTCCTGACTTTC. The complete variable domain, with remaining parts taken from reference TRBV18 and TRBJ2-6, reads NAGVMQNPRHLVRRRGQEARLRCSPMKGHSHVYWYRQLPEEGLKFMVYLQKENIIDESGMPKERFSAEFPKEGPSILRIQQVVRGDSAAYFCASSLTLASGANVLTFGAGSRLTVL.

This chain links TRBV11-3 with TRBJ2-7; 7 bases are a match to TRBD1. The CDR3 runs to 14 residues. The germline V gene has CDR1 SGHNT and CDR2 YENEEA. With V trimmed by 8 bases and J by 3 bases, 10 bases remained unmatched. This chain's CDR3 is CASHTRDRDYEQYF. CDR3 nucleotide sequence: TGTGCCAGCCACACCCGGGACAGAGACTACGAGCAGTACTTC.

This sequence joins TRBV15 and TRBJ1-1; no reliable D call. The CDR3 contains 16 residues. The germline CDR1 and CDR2 sequences are LNHNV and YYDKDF (reference sequence). V lost 0 bases to trimming and J lost 6 bases, with 17 bases between them. CDR3 bases: TGTGCCACCAGCAGAGATCAACCGTCCTTGTCTCCTGAAGCTTTCTTT. This codes for CATSRDQPSLSPEAFF. The full variable domain, completed using reference TRBV15 and TRBJ1-1, is DAMVIQNPRYQVTQFGKPVTLSCSQTLNHNVMYWYQQKSSQAPKLLFHYYDKDFNNEADTPDNFQSRRPNTSFCFLDIRSPGLGDTAMYLCATSRDQPSLSPEAFFGQGTRLTVV.

The gene calls are TRBV10-1 and TRBJ2-1; no firm D call. The CDR3 has 14 amino acids. Germline V CDR1 and CDR2: WNHNN, SYGVQD (reference sequence). V was clipped by 4 bases and J by 1 base, with 8 bases between them. CDR3 nucleotide sequence: TGCGCCAGCAGTGTGGGCCTTTCCTACAATGAGCAGTTCTTC. It encodes CASSVGLSYNEQFF.

CDR3 sequence reads: CASRGQYSNQPQHF. The DNA for the CDR3 is TGTGCCAGCAGAGGACAGTATAGCAATCAGCCCCAGCATTTT. The chain has TRBV27 and TRBJ1-5, with D possibly TRBD1 on 6 matching bases. Germline V gene sequence: CDR1 MNHEY, CDR2 SMNVEV (reference sequence). The CDR3 has 14 amino acids. The germline V and J ends were trimmed by 6 bases and 0 bases, with 9 bases remaining between them.

The rearrangement links TRBV18 to TRBJ2-3; no definite D call. The CDR3 runs to 12 residues. Germline values: CDR1 KGHSH, CDR2 LQKENI. V lost 8 bases to trimming and J lost 0 bases, with 6 bases between them. The chain's CDR3 is CASPQSTDTQYF. The CDR3 DNA is TGTGCCAGCCCACAAAGCACAGATACGCAGTATTTT.

The CDR3 reads CASSVRGVAGADTQYF. Written as DNA, the CDR3 is TGTGCCAGCAGCGTACGGGGGGTAGCGGGAGCAGATACGCAGTATTTT. V and J are TRBV9 and TRBJ2-3, with 9 bases lining up with TRBD2. This CDR3 spans 16 amino acids. V lost 1 base to trimming and J lost 4 bases; unmatched junction nucleotides: 7. Per germline, CDR1 SGDLS and CDR2 YYNGEE.

V usage is TRBV5-1 and J usage is TRBJ2-7; D might be TRBD1 or TRBD2, each matching 5 bases. V shed 0 bases and J shed 1 base, with 11 bases lying between them. The CDR3 is made up of 15 amino acids. Germline V gives CDR1 SGHRS, CDR2 YFSETQ. In DNA, the CDR3 is TGCGCCAGCAGCTTGGAGGGGTGGAGGTCCTACGAGCAGTACTTC. Translating gives CASSLEGWRSYEQYF.

V gene TRBV5-1 combines with J gene TRBJ2-7; maybe TRBD1 (5 bases). Between the trimmed V and J ends, which lost 0 bases and 3 bases, there was a span of 22 bases. The CDR3 is 18 amino acids. The germline gives CDR1 SGHRS, CDR2 YFSETQ. CDR3 residues: CASSLESSQGVGSYEQYF. The CDR3 DNA reads TGCGCCAGCAGCTTGGAAAGCAGTCAAGGGGTGGGTAGCTACGAGCAGTACTTC.

The gene calls are TRBV10-1 and TRBJ2-3, with TRBD2 identical over 15 bases. The V gene end was trimmed by 2 bases and the J gene end by 0 bases; junction bases not matched to a gene: 9. This CDR3 is 20 amino acids long. Germline CDR1 and CDR2: WNHNN and SYGVQD (reference sequence). The CDR3 nucleotides read TGCGCCAGCAGTGAGACGGGACTAGCGGGAGGCTTATCAAGCACAGATACGCAGTATTTT. Translated: CASSETGLAGGLSSTDTQYF.